A single sample is the source of the 29 T cell receptor beta chains below, sequenced in a study of PD-L1 blockade in urothelial cancer. The protocol was immunoSEQ multiplex PCR, while the TCRdb copy is restricted to in-frame clones and leaves out a portion. The repertoire holds approximately 90,000 clones, with more than 75% as singletons. The time point was: pretreatment peripheral blood. This sample comprised PBMCs, obtained around atezolizumab (anti-PD-L1) treatment. These TCRs come from a man in his 60s with urothelial cancer.

The chain employs TRBV2 and TRBJ1-5; possible D gene TRBD1, 5 bases. The CDR3 contains 14 residues. Trimming pared 2 bases from V and 5 bases from J, leaving 10 bases between. Germline CDR1 is SNHLY and CDR2 is FYNNEI. CDR3 in amino acids: CASSERRGDQPQHF. CDR3 in DNA: TGTGCCAGCAGTGAAAGGCGGGGGGATCAGCCCCAGCATTTT.

The chain uses TRBV7-3 and TRBJ2-3, with D uncertain. CDR3 length: 14 amino acids. V lost 3 bases and J 5 bases, leaving 12 bases between the germline ends. Germline V gives CDR1 SGHTA, CDR2 FQGTGA. In nucleotides, the CDR3 is TGTGCCAGCAGCTTTGGCCAGCGAGGAGATACGCAGTATTTT. Amino acids: CASSFGQRGDTQYF.

This clone was recorded once. Here the CDR3 reads CASSLVGQIQETQYF. The CDR3 bases are TGTGCCAGCAGCTTAGTAGGACAGATCCAAGAGACCCAGTACTTC. The V and J genes are TRBV7-8 and TRBJ2-5, with D possibly being TRBD1 (6 bases). The V and J ends lost 1 base and 1 base respectively, with 10 bases between them. The CDR3 has 15 amino acids. Per germline, CDR1 SGHVS and CDR2 FQNEAQ.

The chain recombines TRBV5-1 with TRBJ2-2; 10 bases align to TRBD2. V lost 0 bases to trimming and J lost 6 bases; unmatched junction nucleotides: 8. CDR1 is SGHRS and CDR2 is YFSETQ in the germline V gene. The CDR3 extends over 17 amino acids. CDR3 coding DNA: TGCGCCAGCAGCTTGGACCAGGCTAGCGGGGGTCCCGGGGAGCTGTTTTTT. Translating it yields CASSLDQASGGPGELFF.

This rearrangement joins TRBV2 to TRBJ1-1; D gene unclear. The CDR3 runs to 12 residues. V was pared by 2 bases and J by 10 bases, with 11 bases between. Germline lookup yields CDR1 SNHLY and CDR2 FYNNEI. CDR3 DNA: TGTGCCAGCAGTGAATTGCGCGTTGGAGCTTTCTTT. The encoded protein is CASSELRVGAFF.

This chain links TRBV11-3 with TRBJ1-2, with D tentatively TRBD1 (5 bases). Per germline, CDR1 SGHNT and CDR2 YENEEA. The CDR3 consists of 13 residues. V was pared by 2 bases and J by 8 bases, with 12 bases between. Here the CDR3 reads CASSLYGARGYTF. DNA of the CDR3: TGTGCCAGCAGCTTATATGGGGCAAGGGGCTACACCTTC.

Written as DNA, the CDR3 is TGTGCCAGTAGTATAGACGGACAGGGGATTCGTGGTTCACCCCTCCACTTT. Its translation is CASSIDGQGIRGSPLHF. The chain is built from TRBV19 and TRBJ1-6; 9 bases match TRBD1. Germline CDR1 and CDR2: LNHDA and SQIVND (reference sequence). Trimming removed 0 bases from V and 9 bases from J; junction bases left unmatched: 9. The CDR3 is 17 residues long.

In regard to this clone: In the same sample, other DNA sequences code for this CDR3. The chain's CDR3 is CASSIQGTYEQYF. DNA for the CDR3: TGTGCCAGTAGTATACAGGGAACCTACGAGCAGTACTTC. This chain uses TRBV19 with TRBJ2-7; D may be TRBD1 (5 bases). The V end lost 2 bases, the J end lost 2 bases, and 7 bases lay between the germline ends. The V gene's germline CDR1 is LNHDA and CDR2 SQIVND (reference sequence). The CDR3 is made up of 13 amino acids.

The rearrangement uses TRBV5-6 and TRBJ2-7; D possibly corresponds to TRBD2 (5 bases). The CDR3 spans 15 residues. V dropped 0 bases and J dropped 3 bases, with 13 bases sitting between them. Germline V gene data show CDR1 as SGHDT and CDR2 as YYEEEE. Written as DNA, the CDR3 is TGTGCCAGCAGCTTGGGAGGGCAATTTAGCTACGAGCAGTACTTC. Amino acids: CASSLGGQFSYEQYF.

This clone appeared a few times. J is TRBJ2-6 and V is TRBV6-1, with D hard to call. Trimming removed 4 bases at V and 10 bases at J, with 17 bases between. CDR1 and CDR2 (germline): MNHNS, SASEGT. The CDR3 loop spans 15 amino acids. The CDR3 bases are TGTGCCAGCAGTGCAGCGATCCTACGTTTGAACGTCCTGACTTTC. Translating gives CASSAAILRLNVLTF.

This chain joins TRBV6-1 and TRBJ2-5; a weak D match, TRBD2 (5 bases). The CDR3 consists of 15 residues. CDR1 is MNHNS, CDR2 SASEGT, per germline. With 7 bases removed from V and 3 bases from J, the gap between germline ends came to 18 bases. CDR3 nucleotide sequence: TGTGCCAGCACCGACCCCGGGGTCCCAAAAGAGACCCAGTACTTC. Protein product: CASTDPGVPKETQYF.

With regard to this clone: Relative to the germline gene, one junction end is altered; a read error may explain this. The genes are TRBV7-7 and TRBJ2-3; weak D call: TRBD2 (6 bases). The CDR3 has 15 amino acids. The germline gives CDR1 SSHAT, CDR2 FNYEAQ (reference sequence). The chain's CDR3 is CASSSRAGLADTQYF. The CDR3 nucleotides read TGTGCTAGCAGCTCCCGCGCGGGGCTCGCAGATACGCAGTATTTT.

The chain recombines TRBV9 with TRBJ2-1; 10 bases align to TRBD2. This CDR3 comprises 15 residues. With V trimmed by 2 bases and J by 5 bases, 4 bases remained unmatched. The germline gives CDR1 SGDLS, CDR2 YYNGEE. The CDR3 region is CASSVTSGTNNEQFF. In nucleotides, the CDR3 is TGTGCCAGCAGCGTCACTAGCGGGACCAACAATGAGCAGTTCTTC. Full variable domain (rest looked up from reference TRBV9 and TRBJ2-1): DSGVTQTPKHLITATGQRVTLRCSPRSGDLSVYWYQQSLDQGLQFLIQYYNGEERAKGNILERFSAQQFPDLHSELNLSSLELGDSALYFCASSVTSGTNNEQFFGPGTRLTVL.

The rearrangement joins TRBV6-5 to TRBJ2-7, with TRBD2 as a possible D gene (5 bases). Germline V CDR1 and CDR2: MNHEY, SVGAGI. V was trimmed by 6 bases and J by 6 bases, leaving 18 bases between them. CDR3 size: 14 residues. The chain's CDR3 is CASRRGQLVFEQYF. DNA for the CDR3: TGTGCCAGCAGACGAGGGCAGTTGGTCTTCGAGCAGTACTTC.

In this sample, this clone is medium-sized. The sample has other DNA sequences that encode this CDR3 too. The chain couples TRBV11-3 to TRBJ1-1, with D possibly being TRBD1 (5 bases). V was cut by 0 bases and J by 1 base, with 9 bases left in between. This CDR3 is built from 15 residues. Germline CDR1 SGHNT, CDR2 YENEEA. Here the CDR3 reads CASSLDLTGNTEAFF. Written as DNA, the CDR3 is TGTGCCAGCAGCTTAGACCTAACAGGGAACACTGAAGCTTTCTTT.

The rearrangement uses TRBV2 and TRBJ2-1, with 10 bases identical to TRBD2. Looked up from germline, CDR1 is SNHLY and CDR2 is FYNNEI. Germline trimming cut 7 bases from V and 10 bases from J; bases unmatched to any gene: 13. The CDR3 runs to 15 residues. The CDR3 sequence: CASKTTASGRGEQFF. In DNA form, the CDR3 reads TGTGCCAGCAAAACGACTGCCAGCGGGAGGGGGGAGCAGTTCTTC.

The chain uses TRBV5-1 and TRBJ2-1; D unclear. There are 11 residues in the CDR3. CDR1 and CDR2 from the germline V gene are SGHRS and YFSETQ. The V end lost 3 bases, the J end lost 4 bases, and 2 bases lay between the germline ends. DNA for the CDR3: TGCGCCAGCAGCTCTTACAATGAGCAGTTCTTC. Translation gives CASSSYNEQFF.

The rearrangement links TRBV5-1 to TRBJ1-1; D ambiguous. Germline values: CDR1 SGHRS, CDR2 YFSETQ. Trimming removed 4 bases at V and 3 bases at J, with 13 bases between. This CDR3 comprises 14 residues. CDR3 bases: TGCGCCAGCAGCGGAGTTTATGCCGACACTGAAGCTTTCTTT. Translating gives CASSGVYADTEAFF.

The chain links TRBV18 to TRBJ2-1; D ambiguous. V was trimmed by 6 bases and J by 0 bases, leaving 9 bases between them. Germline CDR1 reads KGHSH; CDR2 reads LQKENI. The CDR3 is made up of 14 amino acids. The chain's CDR3 is CASSPASSYNEQFF. The CDR3 nucleotides are TGTGCCAGCTCCCCTGCCAGCTCCTACAATGAGCAGTTCTTC.

The chain has TRBV28 and TRBJ2-1; no clear D. CDR1 is MDHEN and CDR2 is SYDVKM in the germline V gene. Trimming removed 6 bases from V and 0 bases from J, with 12 bases in between. This CDR3 is 15 amino acids long. The CDR3 DNA is TGTGCCAGCAGCTACCAGGTGAACTCCTACAATGAGCAGTTCTTC. Protein sequence: CASSYQVNSYNEQFF.

The genes are TRBV4-1 and TRBJ2-2; D may be TRBD2 (6 bases). Trimming left V 0 bases short and J 2 bases short, with 13 bases between. This CDR3 is built from 17 residues. In germline, CDR1 is MGHRA, CDR2 YSYEKL. CDR3 DNA: TGCGCCAGCAGCCAAGATAGTAGTGGACTAAACACCGGGGAGCTGTTTTTT. This encodes CASSQDSSGLNTGELFF.

The chain has TRBV5-1 and TRBJ2-7; possible D gene TRBD2, 5 bases. The CDR3 is 15 residues long. V gave up 2 bases and J gave up 3 bases, with 15 bases separating them. Germline V gene lookup returns CDR1 SGHRS and CDR2 YFSETQ. The CDR3 sequence: CASSFLEASFYEQYF. CDR3 coding DNA: TGCGCCAGCAGCTTCCTGGAGGCTTCGTTCTACGAGCAGTACTTC.

The V gene is TRBV2, the J gene TRBJ1-2; a weak D match, TRBD1 (6 bases). V was trimmed by 4 bases and J by 7 bases, leaving 16 bases between them. Per germline, CDR1 SNHLY and CDR2 FYNNEI. CDR3 length: 14 residues. CDR3 amino acids: CASSAGRGGFGYTF. The CDR3 bases are TGTGCCAGCAGTGCGGGCAGGGGTGGTTTTGGCTACACCTTC.

This clone appeared a few times. The chain carries TRBV28 and TRBJ1-2; possibly TRBD1 for D (5 bases). The CDR3 has 14 amino acids. The germline V gene encodes CDR1 MDHEN and CDR2 SYDVKM. V lost 6 bases and J 2 bases, leaving 13 bases between the germline ends. The CDR3 DNA is TGTGCCAGCAGCCTCGATGGGGGGAACTATGGCTACACCTTC. Amino acid sequence: CASSLDGGNYGYTF.

This clone was counted once. The J gene is TRBJ2-7, the V gene TRBV27, with a tentative D call TRBD1 (6 bases). The CDR3 covers 13 residues. CDR1 is MNHEY and CDR2 is SMNVEV in the germline V gene (reference sequence). V lost 4 bases and J 6 bases, leaving 13 bases between the germline ends. The CDR3 sequence is CASSYQGRGEQYF. In DNA, the CDR3 is TGTGCCAGCAGTTATCAGGGGCGAGGCGAGCAGTACTTC.

The V and J genes are TRBV18 and TRBJ2-7; 9 nucleotides align to TRBD1. V lost 5 bases to trimming and J lost 3 bases; unmatched junction nucleotides: 5. Germline V CDR1 and CDR2: KGHSH, LQKENI. CDR3 length: 14 residues. The CDR3 DNA sequence: TGTGCCAGCTCAAGGAACAGGGGGCTCTACGAGCAGTACTTC. Protein: CASSRNRGLYEQYF.

This chain links TRBV7-2 with TRBJ2-3, with 7 bases aligning to TRBD2. Per the germline V gene, CDR1 is SGHTA and CDR2 is FQGNSA. The ends lost 5 bases at V and 4 bases at J; junction bases unmatched: 6. The CDR3 loop spans 14 amino acids. The chain's CDR3 is CASSTGGWADTQYF. In DNA form, the CDR3 reads TGTGCCAGCAGCACGGGGGGATGGGCAGATACGCAGTATTTT. Filled out from reference TRBV7-2 and TRBJ2-3, the complete variable domain reads GAGVSQSPSNKVTEKGKDVELRCDPISGHTALYWYRQSLGQGLEFLIYFQGNSAPDKSGLPSDRFSAERTGGSVSTLTIQRTQQEDSAVYLCASSTGGWADTQYFGPGTRLTVL.

The chain combines TRBV9 with TRBJ2-3; 13 positions agree with TRBD2. CDR3 length: 18 residues. CDR1 SGDLS and CDR2 YYNGEE come from the germline V gene. V shed 0 bases, J shed 2 bases, and the junction held 6 bases outside the gene matches. The CDR3 loop reads CASSVGLAGGRPTDTQYF. The CDR3 bases are TGTGCCAGCAGCGTAGGACTAGCGGGGGGCAGACCCACAGATACGCAGTATTTT.

DNA for the CDR3: TGTGCCAGCAGCTCCCGCGGGAGGGAGCAGTTCTTC. Translation gives CASSSRGREQFF. The genes are TRBV9 and TRBJ2-1; 8 bases fit TRBD2. CDR1 is SGDLS and CDR2 is YYNGEE in the germline V gene. Germline trimming cut 4 bases from V and 10 bases from J; bases unmatched to any gene: 4. The CDR3 runs to 12 residues.